The next 10 T cell receptor beta chains were all read from a single sample in a study of blood T cell repertoires in COVID-19. The protocol was immunoSEQ multiplex PCR, while the TCRdb copy is restricted to in-frame clones and leaves out a portion. The repertoire holds some 290,000 clones, with around 90% as singletons. The sequencing sample was made of PBMCs or T cells enriched from blood (not recorded which). These receptor sequences come from a woman in her forties with acute COVID-19.

V is TRBV28 and J is TRBJ2-2, with TRBD2 identical over 10 bases. From germline, CDR1 is MDHEN and CDR2 SYDVKM. The V and J ends lost 3 bases and 4 bases, in that order; junction bases with no gene match: 11. CDR3 length equals 18 residues. The DNA for the CDR3 is TGTGCCAGCAGTTTTATTCGAGCGGGGGGGCCTGGCACCGGGGAGCTGTTTTTT. Translating gives CASSFIRAGGPGTGELFF.

The CDR3 DNA reads TGTGCCAGTACCGGTGCGGGGGGCGCTTCCTATAATTCACCCCTCCACTTT. Protein sequence: CASTGAGGASYNSPLHF. The chain carries TRBV19 and TRBJ1-6; maybe TRBD1 (6 bases). V lost 7 bases, J lost 1 base, and 17 bases lay in between. Per germline, CDR1 LNHDA and CDR2 SQIVND (reference sequence). This CDR3 has 17 residues.

The chain recombines TRBV7-2 with TRBJ1-6; TRBD1 agrees at 8 bases. CDR3 length: 15 residues. Germline values: CDR1 SGHTA, CDR2 FQGNSA. J was trimmed by 7 bases and V by 5 bases; bases with no gene match: 7. The CDR3 here is CASSPRQGLNSPLHF. CDR3 nucleotide sequence: TGTGCCAGCAGCCCCAGACAGGGGCTCAATTCACCCCTCCACTTT.

V is TRBV9 and J is TRBJ1-3, with D perhaps matching TRBD1 (5 bases). Germline V CDR1 and CDR2: SGDLS, YYNGEE. The V end lost 0 bases, the J end lost 2 bases, and 9 bases lay between the germline ends. The CDR3 is 15 residues long. The CDR3 nucleotides are TGTGCCAGCAGCGTAGCAGGGTTTGCTGGAAACACCATATATTTT. It yields the protein CASSVAGFAGNTIYF. The full variable domain, with the rest looked up from reference TRBV9 and TRBJ1-3, is DSGVTQTPKHLITATGQRVTLRCSPRSGDLSVYWYQQSLDQGLQFLIQYYNGEERAKGNILERFSAQQFPDLHSELNLSSLELGDSALYFCASSVAGFAGNTIYFGEGSWLTVV.

This clone was seen once. The J gene is TRBJ2-3, the V gene TRBV5-4; 8 bases are a match to TRBD1. Germline V gene lookup returns CDR1 SGHNT and CDR2 YYREEE (reference sequence). The CDR3 loop spans 19 amino acids. With 4 bases clipped from V and 1 base from J, the junction kept 17 bases outside the gene matches. CDR3 coding DNA: TGTGCCAGCAGCCGAGAATGGACAGGGACCCCCTCCGGCACAGATACGCAGTATTTT. Its translation is CASSREWTGTPSGTDTQYF. The whole variable domain, filled in from reference TRBV5-4 and TRBJ2-3, reads ETGVTQSPTHLIKTRGQQVTLRCSSQSGHNTVSWYQQALGQGPQFIFQYYREEENGRGNFPPRFSGLQFPNYSSELNVNALELDDSALYLCASSREWTGTPSGTDTQYFGPGTRLTVL.

The chain couples TRBV6-2 or TRBV6-3 to TRBJ2-3, with TRBD1 identical over 7 bases. This CDR3 has 15 amino acids. Germline V gives CDR1 MNHEY, CDR2 SVGEGT. V dropped 4 bases and J dropped 0; count of bases not matched to a gene: 4. The CDR3 nucleotides are TGTGCCAGCAGTTCCACAGGGGCGAGCACAGATACGCAGTATTTT. The encoded protein is CASSSTGASTDTQYF.

CDR3 residues: CATSDGRTGLGQPQHF. The CDR3 DNA reads TGTGCCACCAGTGATGGACGGACAGGGTTGGGTCAGCCCCAGCATTTT. V gene TRBV24-1 combines with J gene TRBJ1-5; TRBD1 aligns across 8 bases. CDR3 length equals 16 residues. Germline assignment: CDR1 KGHDR and CDR2 SFDVKD. V shed 3 bases, J shed 6 bases, and the junction held 9 bases outside the gene matches.

The genes are TRBV5-4 and TRBJ2-2; D possibly corresponds to TRBD1 (6 bases). V was shortened by 2 bases and J by 5 bases, with 13 bases between the two germline ends. Germline loops: CDR1 SGHNT, CDR2 YYREEE (reference sequence). The CDR3 length is 15 residues. CDR3 DNA: TGTGCCAGCAGCTTAGGCAGGGGTTTGACCGGGGAGCTGTTTTTT. Translation gives CASSLGRGLTGELFF.

The rearrangement uses TRBV7-9 and TRBJ2-2; 9 positions agree with TRBD1. Trimming took 5 bases from V and 3 from J; bases not matched to a gene: 7. CDR1 SEHNR and CDR2 FQNEAQ come from the germline V gene (reference sequence). The length of the CDR3 is 16 residues. CDR3 sequence (DNA): TGTGCCAGCAGCGGAAACAGGGGGCGCGACACCGGGGAGCTGTTTTTT. It translates to CASSGNRGRDTGELFF.

In its sample, this clone was seen a few times. CDR3 sequence: CASGSIGAADTQYF. The CDR3 DNA follows: TGTGCCAGCGGATCAATTGGGGCGGCGGATACGCAGTATTTT. The chain carries TRBV2 and TRBJ2-3; possible D gene TRBD1, 5 bases. Germline loops: CDR1 SNHLY, CDR2 FYNNEI. V was pared by 8 bases and J by 6 bases, with 18 bases between. The CDR3 contains 14 residues.